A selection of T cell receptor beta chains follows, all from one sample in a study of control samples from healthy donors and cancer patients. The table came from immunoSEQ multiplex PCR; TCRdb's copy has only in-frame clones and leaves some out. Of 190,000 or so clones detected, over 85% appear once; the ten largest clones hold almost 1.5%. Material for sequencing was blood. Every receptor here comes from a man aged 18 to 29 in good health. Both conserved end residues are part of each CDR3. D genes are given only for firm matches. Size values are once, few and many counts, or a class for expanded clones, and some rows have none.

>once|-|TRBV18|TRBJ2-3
TGTGCCAGCTCACCACGGGGTTCAGGGCGCACAGATACGCAGTATTTT
CASSPRGSGRTDTQYF
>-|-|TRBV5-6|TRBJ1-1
TGTGCCAGCGCCCGGGCAGGGTATTATCACACTGAAGCTTTCTTT
CASARAGYYHTEAFF
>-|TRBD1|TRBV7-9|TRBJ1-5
TGTGCCAGCAGCTGGGGACAGGGGGGCCAGCCCCAGCATTTT
CASSWGQGGQPQHF
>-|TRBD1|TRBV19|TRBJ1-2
TGTGCCAGTAGTATTTGGACAGGCAATTATGGCTACACCTTC
CASSIWTGNYGYTF
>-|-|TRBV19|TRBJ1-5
TGTGCCAGTAGTTGGGACGGAGAACAGCCCCAGCATTTT
CASSWDGEQPQHF
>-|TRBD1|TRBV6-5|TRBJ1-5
TGTGCCAGCAGTTCCCAAGACAGGGGGTTCAATCAGCCCCAGCATTTT
CASSSQDRGFNQPQHF
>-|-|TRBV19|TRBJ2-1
TGTGCCAGTCAGAAGACCCCGAGCTCCTACAATGAGCAGTTCTTC
CASQKTPSSYNEQFF
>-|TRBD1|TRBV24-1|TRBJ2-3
TGTGCCACCAGTGACCCGGGACAGCCCCGCGGGGATACGCAGTATTTT
CATSDPGQPRGDTQYF
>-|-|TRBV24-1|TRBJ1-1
TGTGCCACCAGTGACTACAGGGCCGAGGAAGCTTTCTTT
CATSDYRAEEAFF
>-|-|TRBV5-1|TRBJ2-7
TGCGCCAGCAGCTTGGTTCCCTACGGAGAGCAGTACTTC
CASSLVPYGEQYF
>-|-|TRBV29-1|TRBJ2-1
TGCAGCGTTAAGACAGACTCCTACAATGAGCAGTTCTTC
CSVKTDSYNEQFF
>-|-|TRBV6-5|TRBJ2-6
TGTGCCAGCAGAATAGGGGGCTCTGGGGCCAACGTCCTGACTTTC
CASRIGGSGANVLTF
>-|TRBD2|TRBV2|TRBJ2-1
TGTGCCAGCAGTGAACGGCTAGCGGGCTCAAATGAGCAGTTCTTC
CASSERLAGSNEQFF
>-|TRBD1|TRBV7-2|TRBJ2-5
TGTGCCAGCAGCTTCAACAGGGGGGTGGAGACCCAGTACTTC
CASSFNRGVETQYF
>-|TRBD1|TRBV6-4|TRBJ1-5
TGTGCCAGCAGGGAGGGACAGGGCGGCAATCAGCCCCAGCATTTT
CASREGQGGNQPQHF
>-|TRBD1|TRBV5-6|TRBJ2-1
TGTGCCAGCAGCCGACAGGGCGTCGATGAGCAGTTCTTC
CASSRQGVDEQFF
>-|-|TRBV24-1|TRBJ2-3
TGTGCCACCAGTGATGAGGGTACTAGCACAGATACGCAGTATTTT
CATSDEGTSTDTQYF
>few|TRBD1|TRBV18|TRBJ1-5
TGTGCCAGCTCGGACCGACAGGGGGGGAATCAGCCCCAGCATTTT
CASSDRQGGNQPQHF
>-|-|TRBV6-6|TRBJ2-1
TGTGCCAGCAGTCGGGAAGGGGTTATCGGCCCCTACAATGAGCAGTTCTTC
CASSREGVIGPYNEQFF
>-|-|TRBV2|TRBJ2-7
TGTGCCAGCAGTGATACAAAGCAGTCCCCCTACGAGCAGTACTTC
CASSDTKQSPYEQYF
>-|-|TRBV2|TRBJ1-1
TGTGCCAGCAGCGCGTTATCGGAAACTGAAGCTTTCTTT
CASSALSETEAFF
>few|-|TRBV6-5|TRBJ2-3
TGTGCCAGCAGTCGTAAAACAGGGTCAGATACGCAGTATTTT
CASSRKTGSDTQYF
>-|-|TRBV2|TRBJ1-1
TGTGCCAGCAGGACAATCGGGACCACTGAAGCTTTCTTT
CASRTIGTTEAFF
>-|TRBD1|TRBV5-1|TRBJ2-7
TGCGCCAGCAGCTTGGCGAGACAGGGCCTGGAGCAGTACTTC
CASSLARQGLEQYF
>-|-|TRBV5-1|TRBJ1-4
TGCGCCAGCAGGGTGACCTCCGGGGGACTATCTAATGAAAAACTGTTTTTT
CASRVTSGGLSNEKLFF
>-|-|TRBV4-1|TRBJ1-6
TGCGCCAGCAGCCCTAGCACAGGGTTCAATAATTCACCCCTCCACTTT
CASSPSTGFNNSPLHF
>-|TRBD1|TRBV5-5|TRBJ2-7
TGTGCCAGCGGATACAGGGGGCCCCTGGACGAGCAGTACTTC
CASGYRGPLDEQYF
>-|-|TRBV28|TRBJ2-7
TGTGCCAGCAGTTTATCCGATTCCTCTTACTCCTACGAGCAGTACTTC
CASSLSDSSYSYEQYF
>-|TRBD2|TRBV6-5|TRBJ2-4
TGTGCCAGCAACCTAAGCGGGGAAAAAAACATTCAGTACTTC
CASNLSGEKNIQYF
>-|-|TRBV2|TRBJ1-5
TGTGCCAGCAGTGAGAGTCAGCCCCAGCATTTT
CASSESQPQHF
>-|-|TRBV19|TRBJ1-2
TGTGCCAGTAGTCAATTGAGGGGGAAGATTGGCTACACCTTC
CASSQLRGKIGYTF
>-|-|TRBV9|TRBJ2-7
TGTGCCAGCAGCGGCCGAGGAGGACAACCCTACGAGCAGTACTTC
CASSGRGGQPYEQYF
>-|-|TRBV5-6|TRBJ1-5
TGTGCCAGCAGCTTACAGTCCAATCAGCCCCAGCATTTT
CASSLQSNQPQHF
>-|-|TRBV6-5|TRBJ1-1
TGTGCCAGCAGTTACTCTGGCCGGGGGAACACTGAAGCTTTCTTT
CASSYSGRGNTEAFF
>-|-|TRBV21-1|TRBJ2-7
TGTGCCAGCAGCAAAGGTAGGGGGAGGTCATCCTACGAGCAGTACTTC
CASSKGRGRSSYEQYF
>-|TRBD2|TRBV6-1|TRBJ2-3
TGTGCCAGCAGTGAAGGGCTTGGCGGGGGGGCAGATACGCAGTATTTT
CASSEGLGGGADTQYF
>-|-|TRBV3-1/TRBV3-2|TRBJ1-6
TGTGCCAGCAGCCCGACCCGCTTATCTTATAATTCACCCCTCCACTTT
CASSPTRLSYNSPLHF
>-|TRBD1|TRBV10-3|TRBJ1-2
TGTGCCATCAGTTACACAGGGGGGAGAAGTGGCTACACCTTC
CAISYTGGRSGYTF
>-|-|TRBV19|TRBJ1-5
TGTGCCAGTTCTGAAGTGGGGGGGGATCAGCCCCAGCATTTT
CASSEVGGDQPQHF
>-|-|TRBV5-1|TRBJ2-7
TGCGCCAGCAGCTTGGGGAGTGCTACTTTCTACGAGCAGTACTTC
CASSLGSATFYEQYF
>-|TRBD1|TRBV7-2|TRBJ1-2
TGTGCCAGCAGCTTCTCATACAGGGGGCGCTCGGGGGGCTACACCTTC
CASSFSYRGRSGGYTF
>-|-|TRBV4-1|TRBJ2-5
TGCGCCAGCAGCCAAGATGGGTGCCCAGCGGTTGGAGTGGCCCAGTACTTC
CASSQDGCPAVGVAQYF
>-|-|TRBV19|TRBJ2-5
TGTGCCAGTAGTCAGGGCATTCAAGAGACCCAGTACTTC
CASSQGIQETQYF